This T cell receptor beta chain was sequenced for a study of cytomegalovirus exposure and HLA in healthy donors. Both 60 Vbeta primers and 13 Jbeta primers went into the PCR. The protocol was immunoSEQ multiplex PCR, while the TCRdb copy is restricted to in-frame clones and leaves out a portion. This table holds around 200,000 clones, 75% to 85% found once. Study-level results: In a later analysis, a missense DCLRE1C variant was linked to TCR beta V- and J-gene trimming.

For this clone: Its matching antigen is unknown. Different DNA sequences within this sample yield the same CDR3.

Sequencing input: PBMCs. The receptor was derived from a boy aged 5-17 years in good health and CMV-seronegative.

CDR3: CASSLRGETQYF. The CDR3 coding sequence is TGTGCCAGCAGCTTAAGGGGTGAGACCCAGTACTTC. The J gene is TRBJ2-5, the V gene TRBV7-2; tentatively, D is TRBD1 (5 bases). CDR3 size: 12 residues. V was trimmed by 2 bases and J by 5 bases, leaving 6 bases between them. Germline V gene lookup returns CDR1 SGHTA and CDR2 FQGNSA.